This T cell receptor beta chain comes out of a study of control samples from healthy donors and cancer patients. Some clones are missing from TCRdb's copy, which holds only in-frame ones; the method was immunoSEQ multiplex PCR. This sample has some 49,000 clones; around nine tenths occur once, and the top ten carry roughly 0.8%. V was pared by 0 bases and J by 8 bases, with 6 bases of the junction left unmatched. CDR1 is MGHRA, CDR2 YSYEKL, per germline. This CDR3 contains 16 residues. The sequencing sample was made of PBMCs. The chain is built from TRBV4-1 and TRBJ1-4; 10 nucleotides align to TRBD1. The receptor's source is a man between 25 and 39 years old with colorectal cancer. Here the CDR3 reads CASSQDRGTGEEKLFF. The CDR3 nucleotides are TGCGCCAGCAGCCAAGACAGGGGGACAGGGGAAGAAAAACTGTTTTTT.